This T cell receptor (beta chain) was identified in a study of T cell responses to AZD1222 COVID-19 vaccine. The study, taken as a whole, reports: There were mostly white British donors and more females than males, and clonal diversity was possibly underestimated. Samples come after the peak T cell response, not at day 14.

Note on this clone: What it recognizes is unknown.

The CDR3 extends over 15 amino acids. The V end lost 2 bases, the J end lost 3 bases, and 14 bases lay between the germline ends. The V gene's germline CDR1 is SGHNT and CDR2 YYREEE (reference sequence). Repertoires were generated with immunoSEQ multiplex PCR, while TCRdb's copy carries only in-frame clones and drops some. The profile shows 70,000 to 85,000 clones, about 82% of them singletons. The sequence was obtained from an adult in good health. Material: peripheral blood, obtained on day 0 of AZD1222 vaccination. This chain joins TRBV5-4 and TRBJ1-2, with TRBD1 as a possible D gene (5 bases). CDR3 nucleotides: TGTGCCAGCAGCTTATCAAGCGGGGACTACTATGGCTACACCTTC. It encodes CASSLSSGDYYGYTF.